What follows are 8 T cell receptor beta chains derived from one specimen sequenced in a study of glioma-infiltrating T cells after dendritic cell vaccination. The time point was: after dendritic cell vaccination, including at tumor progression/relapse. The data were produced by immunoSEQ multiplex PCR, yet TCRdb's version contains in-frame clones alone and is incomplete. The table records 75,000 to 95,000 clones, 70% to 90% of them present only once. This specimen consisted of blood, obtained after dendritic cell vaccination. These receptors all come from a human donor with glioblastoma.

The chain links TRBV2 to TRBJ2-7; D possibly corresponds to TRBD1 (6 bases). The V and J ends lost 6 bases and 2 bases respectively, with 14 bases between them. The CDR3 is made up of 14 amino acids. Per germline, CDR1 SNHLY and CDR2 FYNNEI. The chain's CDR3 is CASSQQQGAYEQYF. The CDR3 region has the DNA TGTGCCAGCAGCCAGCAACAGGGTGCCTACGAGCAGTACTTC.

This chain uses TRBV2 with TRBJ2-5, with 7 bases matching TRBD2. The ends lost 6 bases at V and 4 bases at J; junction bases unmatched: 8. This CDR3 is built from 14 residues. Germline V gene lookup returns CDR1 SNHLY and CDR2 FYNNEI. The CDR3 protein is CASSWGGEGETQYF. CDR3 sequence (DNA): TGTGCCAGCAGCTGGGGAGGGGAGGGAGAGACCCAGTACTTC.

This sequence joins TRBV5-1 and TRBJ1-1; D gene unclear. Trimming took off 2 bases at V and 7 bases at J, with 15 bases between the two ends. Germline V lookup: CDR1 SGHRS, CDR2 YFSETQ. This CDR3 is 14 amino acids long. CDR3 in DNA: TGCGCCAGCAGCTTAGTACTCCTCGAGGGTGAAGCTTTCTTT. Protein sequence: CASSLVLLEGEAFF.

CDR3 residues: CASSRGQAPNEQFF. Here the CDR3 DNA reads TGTGCCAGCAGTAGGGGACAGGCACCCAATGAGCAGTTCTTC. The chain combines TRBV6-5 with TRBJ2-1; 8 bases match TRBD1. CDR1 is MNHEY and CDR2 is SVGAGI in the germline V gene. V lost 5 bases, J lost 6 bases, and 6 bases stayed unmatched. The CDR3 covers 14 residues.

V usage is TRBV7-9 and J usage is TRBJ2-2; 10 bases fit TRBD1. CDR1 is SEHNR and CDR2 is FQNEAQ in the germline V gene (reference sequence). CDR3 length equals 15 residues. The junction had 4 bases not matched to a gene; V was cut back by 5 bases and J by 4 bases. The CDR3 reads CASSHRDRGTGELFF. CDR3 DNA sequence: TGTGCCAGCAGCCACCGGGACAGGGGCACCGGGGAGCTGTTTTTT.

The rearrangement links TRBV13 to TRBJ2-7, with 13 nucleotides matching TRBD2. Germline V gene sequence: CDR1 PRHDT, CDR2 FYEKMQ (reference sequence). The CDR3 totals 18 residues. V lost 1 base to trimming and J lost 0 bases; unmatched junction nucleotides: 6. CDR3 DNA sequence: TGTGCCAGCAGCTTAGCCGGGACTAGCGGGAAAAACTCCTACGAGCAGTACGTC. This sequence encodes CASSLAGTSGKNSYEQYV.

This sequence joins TRBV15 and TRBJ2-3; D perhaps matches TRBD2 (6 bases). Germline loops: CDR1 LNHNV, CDR2 YYDKDF (reference sequence). V dropped 3 bases and J dropped 0 bases, with 13 bases sitting between them. This CDR3 is 16 amino acids long. CDR3 protein: CATSRPPGTSTDTQYF. CDR3 coding DNA: TGTGCCACCAGCAGGCCCCCCGGGACTAGCACAGATACGCAGTATTTT.

V and J are TRBV6-1 and TRBJ1-1; maybe TRBD1 (5 bases). Trimming removed 6 bases at V and 3 bases at J, with 11 bases between. This CDR3 region has 13 residues. CDR1 and CDR2 (germline): MNHNS, SASEGT. The CDR3 reads CASSPWGDTEAFF. In DNA, the CDR3 is TGTGCCAGCAGCCCCTGGGGGGACACTGAAGCTTTCTTT.